Below, 9 T cell receptor beta chains from the same sample are listed, as sequenced in a study of STAT5B mutations in CD4+ large granular lymphocyte leukemia. The protocol was immunoSEQ multiplex PCR, while the TCRdb copy is restricted to in-frame clones and leaves out a portion. The sample records about 9,600 clones, roughly 83% being singletons. The specimen sequenced was PBMCs. Source of these receptors: a man aged 55 to 70 with CD4+ T-cell large granular lymphocyte leukemia.

The chain employs TRBV5-5 and TRBJ2-2; 10 nucleotides match TRBD2. The CDR3 totals 17 residues. V lost 4 bases and J lost 6; bases outside the gene matches: 12. Per germline, CDR1 SGHKS and CDR2 YYEKEE (reference sequence). CDR3 amino acids: CASSRRASGSWAGELFF. CDR3 DNA sequence: TGTGCCAGCAGCCGGAGGGCTAGCGGGAGTTGGGCCGGGGAGCTGTTTTTT.

The count of this clone is one. The J gene is TRBJ2-1, the V gene TRBV30; 10 positions match TRBD2. V dropped 2 bases and J dropped 3; count of bases not matched to a gene: 4. Germline CDR1 and CDR2: GTSNPN and SVGIG (reference sequence). This CDR3 contains 15 residues. The CDR3 region is CAWSSPSGGYNEQFF. The CDR3 bases are TGTGCCTGGAGTTCGCCTAGCGGGGGCTACAATGAGCAGTTCTTC.

V and J are TRBV5-8 and TRBJ1-5; D possibly corresponds to TRBD1 (5 bases). V was shortened by 4 bases and J by 4 bases, with 12 bases between the two germline ends. The CDR3 loop spans 14 amino acids. Per the germline V gene, CDR1 is SGHTS and CDR2 is YDEGEE. The CDR3 here is CASSQKRGNQPQHF. The CDR3 DNA reads as TGTGCCAGCAGCCAAAAAAGGGGAAATCAGCCCCAGCATTTT.

This chain connects TRBV28 to TRBJ2-3; D gene ambiguous. CDR1 is MDHEN and CDR2 is SYDVKM in the germline V gene. Trimming took off 2 bases at V and 4 bases at J, with 19 bases between the two ends. The CDR3 covers 17 residues. Written as DNA, the CDR3 is TGTGCCAGCAGTTTAGTCCGGGCGGTATCGGTTTCAGATACGCAGTATTTT. Translating it yields CASSLVRAVSVSDTQYF.

This chain links TRBV6-1 with TRBJ2-7, with TRBD1 identical over 8 bases. The CDR3 loop spans 14 amino acids. CDR1 and CDR2 from the germline V gene are MNHNS and SASEGT. With V trimmed by 8 bases and J by 3 bases, 9 bases remained unmatched. This chain's CDR3 is CASFIQGANYEQYF. For the CDR3, the DNA is TGTGCCAGCTTCATCCAGGGGGCTAACTACGAGCAGTACTTC.

V usage is TRBV19 and J usage is TRBJ2-5, with TRBD1 matching 7 bases. The CDR3 is made up of 14 amino acids. The V gene end was trimmed by 4 bases and the J gene end by 1 base; junction bases not matched to a gene: 3. Germline CDR1 reads LNHDA; CDR2 reads SQIVND (reference sequence). CDR3 sequence: CASSTWDSQETQYF. The CDR3 coding sequence is TGTGCCAGTAGTACCTGGGACAGCCAAGAGACCCAGTACTTC.

J is TRBJ1-2 and V is TRBV30; 7 nucleotides align to TRBD1. The CDR3 sequence is 13 residues long. Germline loops: CDR1 GTSNPN, CDR2 SVGIG (reference sequence). Trimming took 4 bases from V and 6 from J; bases not matched to a gene: 8. The CDR3 DNA follows: TGTGCCTGGACAGCGACAGGGTATAATGGCTACACCTTC. Translation: CAWTATGYNGYTF.

This chain's CDR3 is CASSTGQGSYEQYF. The CDR3 coding sequence is TGCGCCAGCAGCACCGGACAGGGTAGTTACGAGCAGTACTTC. This chain joins TRBV5-1 and TRBJ2-7; 8 bases agree with TRBD1. Germline CDR1 reads SGHRS; CDR2 reads YFSETQ. This CDR3 has 14 amino acids. The J segment lost 4 bases and the V segment lost 4 bases, leaving 7 bases of the junction unmatched.

The V and J genes are TRBV19 and TRBJ1-4; 9 nucleotides align to TRBD1. Germline CDR1 and CDR2: LNHDA and SQIVND (reference sequence). CDR3 length equals 16 residues. Trimming removed 4 bases from V and 1 base from J; junction bases left unmatched: 4. The CDR3 loop is CASSTPTGGTNEKLFF. The CDR3 bases are TGTGCCAGTAGTACACCGACAGGGGGAACTAATGAAAAACTGTTTTTT.